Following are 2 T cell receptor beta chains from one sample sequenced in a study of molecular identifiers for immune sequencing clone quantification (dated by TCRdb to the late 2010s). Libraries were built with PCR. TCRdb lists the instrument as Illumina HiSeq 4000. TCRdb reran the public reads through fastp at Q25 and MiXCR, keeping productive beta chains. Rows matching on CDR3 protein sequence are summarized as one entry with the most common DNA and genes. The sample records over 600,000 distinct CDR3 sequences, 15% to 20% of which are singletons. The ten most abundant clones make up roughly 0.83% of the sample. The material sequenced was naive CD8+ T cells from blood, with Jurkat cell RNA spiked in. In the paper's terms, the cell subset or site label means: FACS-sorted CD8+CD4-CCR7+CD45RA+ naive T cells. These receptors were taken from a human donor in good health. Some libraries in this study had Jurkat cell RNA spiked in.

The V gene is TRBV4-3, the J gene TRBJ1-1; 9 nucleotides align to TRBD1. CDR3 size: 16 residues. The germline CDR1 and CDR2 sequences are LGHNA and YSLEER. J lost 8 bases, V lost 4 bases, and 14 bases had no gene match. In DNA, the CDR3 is TGCGCCAGCAGCCGAGACGCCCGGGACAGGGACTTGGAAGCTTTCTTT. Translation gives CASSRDARDRDLEAFF.

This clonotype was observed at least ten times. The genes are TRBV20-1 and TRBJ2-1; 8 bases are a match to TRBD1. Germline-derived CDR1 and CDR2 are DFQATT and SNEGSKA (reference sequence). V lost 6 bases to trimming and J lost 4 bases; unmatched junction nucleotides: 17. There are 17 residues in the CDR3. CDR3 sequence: CSAMIISGQAAYNEQFF. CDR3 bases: TGCAGTGCAATGATCATTTCGGGACAGGCCGCTTACAATGAGCAGTTCTTC.